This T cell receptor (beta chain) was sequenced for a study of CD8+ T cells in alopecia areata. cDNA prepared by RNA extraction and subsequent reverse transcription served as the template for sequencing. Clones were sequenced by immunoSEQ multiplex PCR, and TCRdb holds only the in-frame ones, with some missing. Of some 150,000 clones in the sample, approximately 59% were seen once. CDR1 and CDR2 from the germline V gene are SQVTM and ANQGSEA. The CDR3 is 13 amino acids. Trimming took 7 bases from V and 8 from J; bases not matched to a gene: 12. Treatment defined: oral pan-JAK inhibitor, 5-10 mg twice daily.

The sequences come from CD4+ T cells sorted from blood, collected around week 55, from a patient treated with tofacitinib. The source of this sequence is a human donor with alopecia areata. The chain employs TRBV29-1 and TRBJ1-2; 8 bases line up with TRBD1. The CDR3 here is CSARTGRGGGYTF. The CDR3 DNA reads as TGCAGCGCCAGGACAGGGAGGGGTGGAGGCTACACCTTC. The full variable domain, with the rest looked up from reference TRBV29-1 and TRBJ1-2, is SAVISQKPSRDICQRGTSLTIQCQVDSQVTMMFWYRQQPGQSLTLIATANQGSEATYESGFVIDKFPISRPNLTFSTLTVSNMSPEDSSIYLCSARTGRGGGYTFGSGTRLTVV.